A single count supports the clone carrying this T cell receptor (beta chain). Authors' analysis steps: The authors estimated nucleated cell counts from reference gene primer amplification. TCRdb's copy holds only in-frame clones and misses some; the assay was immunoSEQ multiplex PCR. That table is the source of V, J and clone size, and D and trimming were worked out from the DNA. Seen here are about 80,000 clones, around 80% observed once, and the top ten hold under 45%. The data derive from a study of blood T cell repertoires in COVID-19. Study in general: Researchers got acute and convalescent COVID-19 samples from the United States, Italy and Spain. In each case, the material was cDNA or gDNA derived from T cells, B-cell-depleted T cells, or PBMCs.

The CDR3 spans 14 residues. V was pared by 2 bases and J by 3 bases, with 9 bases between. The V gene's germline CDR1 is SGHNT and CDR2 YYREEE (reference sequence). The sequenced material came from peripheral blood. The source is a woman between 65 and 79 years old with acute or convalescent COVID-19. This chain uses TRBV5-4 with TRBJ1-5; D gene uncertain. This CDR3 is CASSLGGNNQPQHF. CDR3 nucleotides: TGTGCCAGCAGCTTAGGAGGAAACAATCAGCCCCAGCATTTT.